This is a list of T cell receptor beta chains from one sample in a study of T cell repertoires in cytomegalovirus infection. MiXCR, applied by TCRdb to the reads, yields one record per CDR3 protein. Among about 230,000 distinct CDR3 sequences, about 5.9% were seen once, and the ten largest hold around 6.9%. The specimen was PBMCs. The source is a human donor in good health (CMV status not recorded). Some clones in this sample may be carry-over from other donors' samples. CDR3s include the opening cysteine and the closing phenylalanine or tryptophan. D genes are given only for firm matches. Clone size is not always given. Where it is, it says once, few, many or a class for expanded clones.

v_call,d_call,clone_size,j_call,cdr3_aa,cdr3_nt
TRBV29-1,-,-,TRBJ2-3,CSVEVFGGNTDTQYF,TGCAGCGTTGAAGTTTTCGGGGGAAACACAGATACGCAGTATTTT
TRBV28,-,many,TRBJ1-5,CASSLGGWEPQHF,TGTGCCAGCAGTTTGGGGGGTTGGGAGCCCCAGCATTTT
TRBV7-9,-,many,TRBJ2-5,CASSLFNTQGETQYF,TGTGCCAGCAGCTTATTCAACACCCAGGGGGAGACCCAGTACTTC
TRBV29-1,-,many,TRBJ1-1,CSGARDTNTEAFF,TGCAGCGGGGCCCGGGACACAAACACTGAAGCTTTCTTT
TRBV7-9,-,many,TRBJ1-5,CASSEVGEGQPQHF,TGTGCCAGCAGTGAGGTGGGGGAAGGACAGCCCCAGCATTTT
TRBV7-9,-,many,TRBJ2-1,CASSLMDTPFF,TGTGCCAGCAGCTTAATGGACACCCCCTTCTTC
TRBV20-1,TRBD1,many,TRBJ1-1,CSARDQGTGRGAEAFF,TGCAGTGCTAGAGATCAGGGGACAGGGCGGGGGGCTGAAGCTTTCTTT
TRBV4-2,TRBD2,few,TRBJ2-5,CASSQDAPSGEETQYF,TGTGCCAGCAGCCAAGATGCGCCTAGCGGGGAGGAGACCCAGTACTTC
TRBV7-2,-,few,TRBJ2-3,CASGGGGPDTQYF,TGTGCCAGCGGGGGGGGGGGCCCAGATACGCAGTATTTT
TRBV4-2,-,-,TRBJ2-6,CASSQDLASGANVLTF,TGTGCCAGCAGCCAAGATTTGGCCTCTGGGGCCAACGTCCTGACTTTC
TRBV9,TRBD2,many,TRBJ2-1,CASSLAGAEGEQFF,TGTGCCAGCAGTTTAGCGGGGGCCGAGGGTGAGCAGTTCTTC
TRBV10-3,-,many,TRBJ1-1,CAISESVGLTEAFF,TGTGCCATCAGTGAGTCGGTAGGGCTTACTGAAGCTTTCTTT
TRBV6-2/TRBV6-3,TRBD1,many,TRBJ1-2,CASTQDRDGYTF,TGTGCCAGCACGCAGGACAGGGATGGCTACACCTTC
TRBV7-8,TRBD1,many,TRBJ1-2,CASSRDRGQPSGYTF,TGTGCCAGCAGCCGGGACAGGGGGCAACCGAGTGGCTACACCTTC
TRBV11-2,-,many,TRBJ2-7,CASSLQTISSYEQYF,TGTGCCAGCAGCTTGCAGACGATCAGCTCCTACGAGCAGTACTTC
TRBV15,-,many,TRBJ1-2,CATSSARDNPYGYTF,TGTGCCACCAGCAGCGCACGGGACAATCCCTATGGCTACACCTTC
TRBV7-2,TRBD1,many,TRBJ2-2,CASSSGQHAGELFF,TGTGCCAGCAGCTCGGGACAGCACGCCGGGGAGCTGTTTTTT
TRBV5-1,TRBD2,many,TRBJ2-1,CASSVVLAGDLNEQFF,TGCGCCAGCAGCGTCGTACTAGCGGGGGACCTCAATGAGCAGTTCTTC